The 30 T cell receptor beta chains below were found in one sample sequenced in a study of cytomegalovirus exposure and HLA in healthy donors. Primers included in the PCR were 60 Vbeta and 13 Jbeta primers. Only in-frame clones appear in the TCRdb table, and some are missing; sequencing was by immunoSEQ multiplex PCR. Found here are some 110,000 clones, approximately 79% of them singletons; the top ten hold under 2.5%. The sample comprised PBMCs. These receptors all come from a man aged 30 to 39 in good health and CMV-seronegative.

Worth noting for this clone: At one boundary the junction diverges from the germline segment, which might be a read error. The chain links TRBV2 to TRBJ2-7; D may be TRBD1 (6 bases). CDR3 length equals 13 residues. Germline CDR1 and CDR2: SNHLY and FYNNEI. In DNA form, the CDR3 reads TGTGCTAGCAAAGGGGGACACGATTACGAGCAGTACTTC. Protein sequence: CASKGGHDYEQYF.

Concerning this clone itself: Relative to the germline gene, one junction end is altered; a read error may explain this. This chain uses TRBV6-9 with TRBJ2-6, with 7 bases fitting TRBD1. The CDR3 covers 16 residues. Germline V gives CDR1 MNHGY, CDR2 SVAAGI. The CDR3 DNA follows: TGTGCCAGCAGCAGGGACAGAAGCTCTGGGGCCAACGGCCTGACTTTC. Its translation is CASSRDRSSGANGLTF.

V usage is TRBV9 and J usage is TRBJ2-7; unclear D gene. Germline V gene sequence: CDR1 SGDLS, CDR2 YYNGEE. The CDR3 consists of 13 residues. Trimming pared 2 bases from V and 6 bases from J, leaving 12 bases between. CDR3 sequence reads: CASSVSSPGEQYF. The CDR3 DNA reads TGTGCCAGCAGCGTTTCCTCCCCCGGCGAGCAGTACTTC.

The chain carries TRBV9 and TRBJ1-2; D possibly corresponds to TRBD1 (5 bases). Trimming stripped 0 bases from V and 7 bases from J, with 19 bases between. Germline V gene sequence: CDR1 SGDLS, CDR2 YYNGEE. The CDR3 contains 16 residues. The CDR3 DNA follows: TGTGCCAGCAGCGTAGGGTTCGGCAGGGCTGTCAGTGGCTACACCTTC. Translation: CASSVGFGRAVSGYTF.

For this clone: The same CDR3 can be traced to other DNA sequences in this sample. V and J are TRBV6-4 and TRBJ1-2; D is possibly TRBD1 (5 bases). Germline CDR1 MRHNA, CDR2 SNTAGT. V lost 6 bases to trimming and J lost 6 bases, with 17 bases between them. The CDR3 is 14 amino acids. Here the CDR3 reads CASRGGKEADGYTF. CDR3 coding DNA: TGTGCCAGCAGGGGGGGAAAGGAAGCGGATGGCTACACCTTC.

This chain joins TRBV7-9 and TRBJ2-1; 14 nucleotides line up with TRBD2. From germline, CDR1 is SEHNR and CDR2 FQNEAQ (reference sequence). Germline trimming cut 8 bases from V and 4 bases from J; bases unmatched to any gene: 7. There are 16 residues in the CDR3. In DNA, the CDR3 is TGTGCCAGCGGGCGTGGGACTAGCGGGGGTTACAATGAGCAGTTCTTC. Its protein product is CASGRGTSGGYNEQFF.

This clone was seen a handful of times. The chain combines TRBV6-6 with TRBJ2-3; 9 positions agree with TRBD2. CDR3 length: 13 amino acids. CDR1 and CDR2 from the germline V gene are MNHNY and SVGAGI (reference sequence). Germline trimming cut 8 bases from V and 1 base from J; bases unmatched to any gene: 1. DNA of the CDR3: TGTGCCAGCCGGACTAGCGGCACAGATACGCAGTATTTT. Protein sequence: CASRTSGTDTQYF.

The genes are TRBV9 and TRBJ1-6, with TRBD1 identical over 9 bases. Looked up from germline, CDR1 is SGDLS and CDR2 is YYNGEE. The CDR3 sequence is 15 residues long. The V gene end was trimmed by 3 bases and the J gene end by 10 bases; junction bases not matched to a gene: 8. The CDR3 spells CASSARTGVESPLHF. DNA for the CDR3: TGTGCCAGCAGCGCCCGGACAGGGGTTGAGTCACCCCTCCACTTT.

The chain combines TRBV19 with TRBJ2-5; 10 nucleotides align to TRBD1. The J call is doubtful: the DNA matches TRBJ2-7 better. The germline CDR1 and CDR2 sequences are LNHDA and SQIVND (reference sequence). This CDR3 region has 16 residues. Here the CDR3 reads CASSNPGDRGTYEQYF. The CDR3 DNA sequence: TGTGCCAGTAGTAACCCCGGGGACAGGGGCACCTACGAGCAGTACTTC.

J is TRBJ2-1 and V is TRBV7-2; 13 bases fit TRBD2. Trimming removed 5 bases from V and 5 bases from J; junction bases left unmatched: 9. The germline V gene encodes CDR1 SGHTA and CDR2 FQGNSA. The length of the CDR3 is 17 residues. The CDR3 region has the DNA TGTGCCAGCAGCGGTAGACTAGCGGGGGGAGGTCACAATGAGCAGTTCTTC. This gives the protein CASSGRLAGGGHNEQFF.

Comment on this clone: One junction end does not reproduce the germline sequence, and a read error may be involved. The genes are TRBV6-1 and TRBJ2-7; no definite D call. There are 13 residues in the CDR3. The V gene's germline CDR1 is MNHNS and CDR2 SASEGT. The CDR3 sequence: CASSEAVPYGQYF. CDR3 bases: TGTGCCAGCAGTGAAGCGGTCCCCTACGGGCAGTACTTC.

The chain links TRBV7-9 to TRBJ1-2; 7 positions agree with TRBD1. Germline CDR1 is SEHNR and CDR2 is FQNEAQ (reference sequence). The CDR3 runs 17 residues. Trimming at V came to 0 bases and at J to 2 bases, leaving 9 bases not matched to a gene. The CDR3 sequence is CASSLASQGGRNYGYTF. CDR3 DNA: TGTGCCAGCAGCTTAGCTTCGCAGGGGGGACGCAACTATGGCTACACCTTC.

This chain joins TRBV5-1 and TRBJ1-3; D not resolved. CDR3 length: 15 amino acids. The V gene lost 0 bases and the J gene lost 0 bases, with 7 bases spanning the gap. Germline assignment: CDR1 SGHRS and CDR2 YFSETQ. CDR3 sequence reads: CASSLGRSSGNTIYF. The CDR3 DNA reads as TGCGCCAGCAGCTTGGGCAGAAGCTCTGGAAACACCATATATTTT.

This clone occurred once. The CDR3 DNA follows: TGTGCCAGCAGCTCGGGTCCCGCCGAGGCCTATGGCTACACCTTC. Translated, it gives CASSSGPAEAYGYTF. V gene TRBV7-9 combines with J gene TRBJ1-2; no firm D call. With 4 bases removed from V and 4 bases from J, the gap between germline ends came to 16 bases. Germline assignment: CDR1 SEHNR and CDR2 FQNEAQ (reference sequence). The CDR3 contains 15 residues.

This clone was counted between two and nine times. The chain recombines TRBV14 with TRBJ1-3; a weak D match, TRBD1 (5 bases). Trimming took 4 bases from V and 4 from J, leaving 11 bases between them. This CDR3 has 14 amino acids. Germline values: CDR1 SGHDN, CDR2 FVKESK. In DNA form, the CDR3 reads TGTGCCAGCAGCCGCGACAGTTTCGGAAACACCATATATTTT. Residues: CASSRDSFGNTIYF.

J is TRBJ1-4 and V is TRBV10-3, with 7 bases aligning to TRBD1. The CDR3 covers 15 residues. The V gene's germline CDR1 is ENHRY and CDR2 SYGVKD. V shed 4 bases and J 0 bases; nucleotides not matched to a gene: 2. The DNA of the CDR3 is TGTGCCATCAGTGTGGGACAGTCAACTAATGAAAAACTGTTTTTT. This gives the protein CAISVGQSTNEKLFF.

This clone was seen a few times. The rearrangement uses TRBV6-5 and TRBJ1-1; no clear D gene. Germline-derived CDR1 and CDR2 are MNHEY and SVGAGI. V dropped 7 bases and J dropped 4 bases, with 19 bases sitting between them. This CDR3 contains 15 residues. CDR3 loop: CASTLAGGRGTEAFF. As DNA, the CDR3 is TGTGCCAGCACCCTAGCGGGCGGGAGAGGCACTGAAGCTTTCTTT.

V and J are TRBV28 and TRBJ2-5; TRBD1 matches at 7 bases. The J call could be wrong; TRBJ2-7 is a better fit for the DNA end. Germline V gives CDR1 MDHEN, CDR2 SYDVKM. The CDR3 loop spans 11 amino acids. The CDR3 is CASTGGYEQYF. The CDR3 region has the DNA TGTGCCAGCACAGGGGGCTACGAGCAGTACTTC.

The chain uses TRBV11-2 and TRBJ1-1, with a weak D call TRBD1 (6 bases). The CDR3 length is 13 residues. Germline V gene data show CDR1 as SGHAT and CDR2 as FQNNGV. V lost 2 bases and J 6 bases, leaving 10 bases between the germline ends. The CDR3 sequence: CASSLRGGSEAFF. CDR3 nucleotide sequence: TGTGCCAGCAGCTTAAGGGGGGGCTCTGAAGCTTTCTTT.

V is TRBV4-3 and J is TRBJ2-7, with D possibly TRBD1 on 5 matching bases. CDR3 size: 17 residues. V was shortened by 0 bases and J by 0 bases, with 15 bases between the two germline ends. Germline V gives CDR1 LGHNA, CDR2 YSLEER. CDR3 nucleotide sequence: TGCGCCAGCAGCCAAGATGTGATCCAGGGCAACTCCTACGAGCAGTACTTC. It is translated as CASSQDVIQGNSYEQYF.

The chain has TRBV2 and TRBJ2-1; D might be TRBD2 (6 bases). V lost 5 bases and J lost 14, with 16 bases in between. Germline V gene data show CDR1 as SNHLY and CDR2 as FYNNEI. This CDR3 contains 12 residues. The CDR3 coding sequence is TGTGCCAGCAGTACTAACTTACGGAGGGAGTTCTTC. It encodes CASSTNLRREFF.

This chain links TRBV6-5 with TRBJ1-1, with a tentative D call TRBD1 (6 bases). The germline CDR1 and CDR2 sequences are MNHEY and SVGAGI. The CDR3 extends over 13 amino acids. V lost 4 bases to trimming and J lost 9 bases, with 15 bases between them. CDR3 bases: TGTGCCAGCAGTTCCGCCCGGACAGACCAAGCTTTCTTT. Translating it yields CASSSARTDQAFF.

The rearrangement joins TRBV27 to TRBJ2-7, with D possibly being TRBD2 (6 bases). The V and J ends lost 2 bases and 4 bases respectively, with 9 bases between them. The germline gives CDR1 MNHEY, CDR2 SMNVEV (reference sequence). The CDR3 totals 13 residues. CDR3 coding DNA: TGTGCCAGCAGTTTAGTGGGGGGATACGAGCAGTACTTC. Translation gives CASSLVGGYEQYF.

The CDR3 loop reads CASSFPTGVNQPQHF. DNA of the CDR3: TGTGCCAGCAGTTTCCCGACAGGGGTCAATCAGCCCCAGCATTTT. The gene calls are TRBV28 and TRBJ1-5; 8 nucleotides match TRBD1. Germline CDR1 and CDR2: MDHEN and SYDVKM. This CDR3 comprises 15 residues. The J segment lost 3 bases and the V segment lost 3 bases, leaving 4 bases of the junction unmatched. Full variable domain (remainder filled in from reference TRBV28 and TRBJ1-5): DVKVTQSSRYLVKRTGEKVFLECVQDMDHENMFWYRQDPGLGLRLIYFSYDVKMKEKGDIPEGYSVSREKKERFSLILESASTNQTSMYLCASSFPTGVNQPQHFGDGTRLSIL.

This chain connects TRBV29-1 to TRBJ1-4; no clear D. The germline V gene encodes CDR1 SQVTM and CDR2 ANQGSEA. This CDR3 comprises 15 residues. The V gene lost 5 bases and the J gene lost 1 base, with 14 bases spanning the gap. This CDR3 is CSVLRRGRTNEKLFF. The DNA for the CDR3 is TGCAGCGTTCTTCGCCGCGGCAGAACTAATGAAAAACTGTTTTTT.

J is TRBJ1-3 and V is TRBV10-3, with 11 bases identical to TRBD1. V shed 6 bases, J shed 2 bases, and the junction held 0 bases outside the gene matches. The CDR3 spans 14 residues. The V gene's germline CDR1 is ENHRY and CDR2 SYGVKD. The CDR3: CAIRGQGAGNTIYF. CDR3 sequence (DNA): TGTGCCATCAGGGGACAGGGGGCTGGAAACACCATATATTTT.

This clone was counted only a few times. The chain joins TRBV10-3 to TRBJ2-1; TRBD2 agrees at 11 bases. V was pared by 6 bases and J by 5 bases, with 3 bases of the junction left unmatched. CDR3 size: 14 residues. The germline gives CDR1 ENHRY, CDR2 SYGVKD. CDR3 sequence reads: CAIRQTSGDNEQFF. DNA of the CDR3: TGTGCCATCAGGCAGACTAGCGGGGACAATGAGCAGTTCTTC.

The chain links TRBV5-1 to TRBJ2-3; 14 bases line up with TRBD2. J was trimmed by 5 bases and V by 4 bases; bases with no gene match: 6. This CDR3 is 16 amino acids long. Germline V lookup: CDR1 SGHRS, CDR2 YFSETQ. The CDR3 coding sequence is TGCGCCAGCAGCGACGGGACTAGCGGGGGAAGAGATACGCAGTATTTT. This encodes CASSDGTSGGRDTQYF.

The CDR3 loop reads CAIKGRLTGELFF. DNA for the CDR3: TGTGCCATCAAGGGGAGGCTCACCGGGGAGCTGTTTTTT. The chain couples TRBV28 to TRBJ2-2; possibly TRBD2 for D (6 bases). The V and J ends lost 10 bases and 4 bases respectively, with 13 bases between them. The CDR3 spans 13 residues. Germline lookup yields CDR1 MDHEN and CDR2 SYDVKM. Supplemented by reference TRBV28 and TRBJ2-2, the full variable domain reads DVKVTQSSRYLVKRTGEKVFLECVQDMDHENMFWYRQDPGLGLRLIYFSYDVKMKEKGDIPEGYSVSREKKERFSLILESASTNQTSMYLCAIKGRLTGELFFGEGSRLTVL.

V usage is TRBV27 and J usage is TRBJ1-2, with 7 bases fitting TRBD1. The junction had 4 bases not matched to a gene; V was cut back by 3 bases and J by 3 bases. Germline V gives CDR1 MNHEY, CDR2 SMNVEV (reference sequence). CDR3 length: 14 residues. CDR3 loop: CASSFYRGDYGYTF. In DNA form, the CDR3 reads TGTGCCAGCAGTTTCTACAGGGGTGACTATGGCTACACCTTC.